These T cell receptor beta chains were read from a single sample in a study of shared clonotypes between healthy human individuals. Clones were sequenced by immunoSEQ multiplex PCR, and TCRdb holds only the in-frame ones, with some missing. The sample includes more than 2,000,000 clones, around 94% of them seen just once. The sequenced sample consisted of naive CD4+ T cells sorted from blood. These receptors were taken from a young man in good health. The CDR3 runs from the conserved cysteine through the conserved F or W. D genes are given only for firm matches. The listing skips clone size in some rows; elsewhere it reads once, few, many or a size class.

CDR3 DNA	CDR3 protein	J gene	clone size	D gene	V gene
TGTGCCACCAGCAGAGATAGGGTTTTAACTGAAGCTTTCTTT	CATSRDRVLTEAFF	TRBJ1-1	NA	NA	TRBV15
TGTGCCAGCGCCGGGACAGAAAACACCGGGGAGCTGTTTTTT	CASAGTENTGELFF	TRBJ2-2	few	TRBD1	TRBV2
TGTGCCAGCAGTGGGGGCGGAGCGGGGGACAATGAGCAGTTCTTC	CASSGGGAGDNEQFF	TRBJ2-1	NA	TRBD2	TRBV28
TGCGCCAGTGCGTCGAACACTGAAGCTTTCTTT	CASASNTEAFF	TRBJ1-1	NA	NA	TRBV5-1
TGTGCCAGCAGCTTAGCGGTTTCCTACAATGAGCAGTTCTTC	CASSLAVSYNEQFF	TRBJ2-1	NA	NA	TRBV7-2
TGTGCCAGCTCGAAATTAGCCCTGCGCAAGACCATTATCCTTGGAAACACCATATATTTT	CASSKLALRKTIILGNTIYF	TRBJ1-3	NA	NA	TRBV28
TGCGCCAGCAGCCAGGCGGACAGGGACGAGCAGTTCTTC	CASSQADRDEQFF	TRBJ2-1	NA	TRBD1	TRBV4-1
TGCGCCAGCAGCCTATCGTTAGCGGGCAACACCGGGGAGCTGTTTTTT	CASSLSLAGNTGELFF	TRBJ2-2	NA	TRBD2	TRBV5-1
TGCGCCAGCAGTGGTGGACTAGCGGGAGGGGGACCGGAGACCCAGTACTTC	CASSGGLAGGGPETQYF	TRBJ2-5	NA	TRBD2	TRBV10-1
TGTGCCAGCAGCTTAGGGACCCGGGGCTCTGAAGCTTTCTTT	CASSLGTRGSEAFF	TRBJ1-1	NA	NA	TRBV13
TGTGCCAGCAGTGAAAGGGGGATGAATCAGCCCCAGCATTTT	CASSERGMNQPQHF	TRBJ1-5	once	NA	TRBV6-1
TGTGCCTGGAACCCTCCGGGAGTTAATGGTCAGTACTTC	CAWNPPGVNGQYF	TRBJ2-4	NA	NA	TRBV30
TGTGCCTGGAGAAGAGGGGGGGTGGAGACCCAGTACTTC	CAWRRGGVETQYF	TRBJ2-5	NA	NA	TRBV30
TGTGCCAGCAGTCCCGGGACAGGGGAATCACCCCTCCACTTT	CASSPGTGESPLHF	TRBJ1-6	NA	TRBD1	TRBV7-9
TGCAGCGTTTTCGGACTAGCGGGAGCTTTGGATACGCAGTATTTT	CSVFGLAGALDTQYF	TRBJ2-3	once	TRBD2	TRBV29-1
TGTGCCAGCAGTCCCGACGGCAATCAGCCCCAGCATTTT	CASSPDGNQPQHF	TRBJ1-5	NA	NA	TRBV2
TGTGCCAGCAGTTCTAGAGGGGGGAGGCGGGATACGCAGTATTTT	CASSSRGGRRDTQYF	TRBJ2-3	NA	NA	TRBV28
TGTGCCAGCAGTGTCGACGATCGAGATACGCAGTATTTT	CASSVDDRDTQYF	TRBJ2-3	NA	NA	TRBV6-4
TGCGCCAGCAGCCAAGGACAGAGCACAGATACGCAGTATTTT	CASSQGQSTDTQYF	TRBJ2-3	NA	NA	TRBV4-3
TGTGCCAGCAGCTTAGGCGGCGGGGCTTTCTTT	CASSLGGGAFF	TRBJ1-1	NA	NA	TRBV13
TGTGCCAGTGCACAGGGGGGGGTGGAGACCCAGTACTTC	CASAQGGVETQYF	TRBJ2-5	NA	NA	TRBV19
TGCGCCAGCAGCTTGGGGGCGACCGGGGCCAACGTCCTGACTTTC	CASSLGATGANVLTF	TRBJ2-6	NA	NA	TRBV5-1
TGTGCCAGCAGCTTGCCGTTTGGCTGGACTAGCGGGGGGCCGGAGGAGCAGTACTTC	CASSLPFGWTSGGPEEQYF	TRBJ2-7	NA	TRBD2	TRBV5-4
TGTGCCAGCAGCTTATTCAGGACAGAGCAAAATGAGCAGTTCTTC	CASSLFRTEQNEQFF	TRBJ2-1	NA	NA	TRBV7-9
TGTGCCAGCAGCTTAGGGCCGGGACAGCCAACTAATGAAAAACTGTTTTTT	CASSLGPGQPTNEKLFF	TRBJ1-4	NA	TRBD1	TRBV11-2
TGTGCCAGCTCACCACAGGGGCAGAACACTGAAGCTTTCTTT	CASSPQGQNTEAFF	TRBJ1-1	few	NA	TRBV18
TGTGCCAGCTCACCAACGGACGCGTACCAAGAGACCCAGTACTTC	CASSPTDAYQETQYF	TRBJ2-5	once	NA	TRBV18
TGCAGCGTTGAAGGGCGGTTGAACACTGAAGCTTTCTTT	CSVEGRLNTEAFF	TRBJ1-1	NA	NA	TRBV29-1
TGCGCCAGCAGCGTATCCGGGACAGGGGAGCCCGGGGAGCTGTTTTTT	CASSVSGTGEPGELFF	TRBJ2-2	NA	TRBD1	TRBV5-1
TGTGCCACGAAGGGACAGGGAACTTCACCCCTCCACTTT	CATKGQGTSPLHF	TRBJ1-6	once	TRBD1	TRBV11-2
TGTGCCAGCAGCTTAGGTGGTATGGGAAACTATGGCTACACCTTC	CASSLGGMGNYGYTF	TRBJ1-2	NA	NA	TRBV5-5
TGTGCCACCGCGGCACCTGGGGCCAACGTCCTGACTTTC	CATAAPGANVLTF	TRBJ2-6	NA	NA	TRBV15
TGTGCCAGCAGTCCCCTCCGGGGGGCGGGAATCACAGATACGCAGTATTTT	CASSPLRGAGITDTQYF	TRBJ2-3	NA	NA	TRBV28
TGTGCCAGCAGGAGAGGACTAGCGGGAGGGCCCTCCGGGGAGCTGTTTTTT	CASRRGLAGGPSGELFF	TRBJ2-2	NA	TRBD2	TRBV7-2
TGTGCCAGCAGCTCCCCCCCATTGGGATACGGGGAGCTGTTTTTT	CASSSPPLGYGELFF	TRBJ2-2	NA	NA	TRBV7-2
TGTGCCTGGAGTCCGGACACCGGGAAACTGTTTTTT	CAWSPDTGKLFF	TRBJ1-4	NA	NA	TRBV30
TGCGCCAGCAGCTTTGGGACGGCGACTTTCTATGGCTACACCTTC	CASSFGTATFYGYTF	TRBJ1-2	NA	NA	TRBV5-1
TGTGCCAGCAGTTACAGGGGGCAAGGCCGAGCTTTCTTT	CASSYRGQGRAFF	TRBJ1-1	NA	TRBD1	TRBV6-5
TGTGCCACCAGCAGAGATCGATGGGGGTCCGGTGGCACAGATACGCAGTATTTT	CATSRDRWGSGGTDTQYF	TRBJ2-3	NA	NA	TRBV15
TGCGCCAGCAGCCAATTGTCCAATTTGAACACTGAAGCTTTCTTT	CASSQLSNLNTEAFF	TRBJ1-1	NA	NA	TRBV4-1
TGTGCCAGCAGTGCCCAGTGGGTTAGCGGGGGCACAGATACGCAGTATTTT	CASSAQWVSGGTDTQYF	TRBJ2-3	NA	TRBD2	TRBV6-1
TGCGCCAGCAGCTTGATGGGTGAGACCCAGTACTTC	CASSLMGETQYF	TRBJ2-5	NA	NA	TRBV5-1
TGTGCCAGCAGTGACGCCTCCTATAATTCACCCCTCCACTTT	CASSDASYNSPLHF	TRBJ1-6	NA	NA	TRBV2
TGCGCCAGCAGCTCTCAGGGGGCAACCTACGAGCAGTACTTC	CASSSQGATYEQYF	TRBJ2-7	NA	TRBD1	TRBV5-1
TGTGCCAGCAGTGTCAGCTTGGGACAGCCTTATGGCTACACCTTC	CASSVSLGQPYGYTF	TRBJ1-2	NA	TRBD1	TRBV6-1
TGCAGTGCTACCGAGAACACTGAAGCTTTCTTT	CSATENTEAFF	TRBJ1-1	few	NA	TRBV20-1
TGTGCCAGTGGGACAGGGGGCCTTAGCAATCAGCCCCAGCATTTT	CASGTGGLSNQPQHF	TRBJ1-5	NA	TRBD1	TRBV28